This is a list of T cell receptor beta chains from one sample in a study of shared clonotypes between healthy human individuals. Profiled with immunoSEQ multiplex PCR; TCRdb holds only in-frame clones, not every one. The sample lists roughly 500,000 clones, approximately 80% occurring once. The sample consisted of PBMCs. These receptors came from a middle-aged woman in good health. Some clones in this sample may be carry-over from other donors' samples. Each CDR3 is given with its conserved first and last residue. A D gene is named only where the DNA matches it firmly. Some rows mark clone size as missing; the rest say once, few, many or name a class of expanded clone.

V	size	J	D	DNA	CDR3
TRBV6-4	NA	TRBJ2-7	TRBD2	TGTGCCATCAGTGAGCCGGGACTAGCGGGAGATGAGCAGTACTTC	CAISEPGLAGDEQYF
TRBV30	NA	TRBJ1-2	TRBD1	TGTGCCTGGAGACACACAGGGGCGCAGGGTGGCTACACCTTC	CAWRHTGAQGGYTF
TRBV28	few	TRBJ1-2	NA	TGTGCCAGCAGTTTAGGACTGATTTATGGCTACACCTTC	CASSLGLIYGYTF
TRBV5-1	many	TRBJ2-2	NA	TGCGCCAGCAGCCCCTCAGAGCACAGTTCCGGGGAGCTGTTTTTT	CASSPSEHSSGELFF
TRBV7-2	NA	TRBJ2-5	NA	TGTGCCAGCAAATGGACTAGGGGGCCTGAGGAGACCCAGTACTTC	CASKWTRGPEETQYF
TRBV11-3	once	TRBJ2-1	TRBD2	TGTGCCAGCAGCTGGGGTAGCGGGAGGAACTACAATGAGCAGTTCTTC	CASSWGSGRNYNEQFF
TRBV18	once	TRBJ2-7	NA	TGTGCCAGCTCACCCCCCAGCTTATACGAGCAGTACTTC	CASSPPSLYEQYF
TRBV28	few	TRBJ2-7	NA	TGTGCCAGCAGTGAACAACCCAGTGGTTACGAGCAGTACTTC	CASSEQPSGYEQYF
TRBV25-1	NA	TRBJ2-7	TRBD1	TGTGCCAGCAGTGAATATTACAGGGGGCACGAGCAGTACTTC	CASSEYYRGHEQYF
TRBV7-8	few	TRBJ1-5	NA	TGTGCCAGCAGCTTGCAGCCCCAGCATTTT	CASSLQPQHF
TRBV5-4	NA	TRBJ2-5	TRBD1	TGTGCCAGCAGCTCCCGGACAGGGGTCGAGACCCAGTACTTC	CASSSRTGVETQYF
TRBV29-1	NA	TRBJ1-1	NA	TGCAGCACAGGCCTGAACACTGAAGCTTTCTTT	CSTGLNTEAFF
TRBV7-2	once	TRBJ1-2	NA	TGTGCCAGCAGCCCCGGGGGGACAAGGGTATTCGGTGGCTACACCTTC	CASSPGGTRVFGGYTF
TRBV6-4	once	TRBJ1-5	NA	TGTGCCAGCAGCCCTACTGGGGCAAGTCAGCCCCAGCATTTT	CASSPTGASQPQHF